This TCR beta chain was observed in a study of T-cell memory formation after mild COVID-19. TCRdb reanalysed the 5' RACE reads using MiXCR and keeps one entry per CDR3 protein. The data show under 550,000 distinct CDR3 sequences, roughly 17% seen once. CDR3 length equals 15 residues. Material for sequencing was PBMCs or a T cell subset sorted from them (not recorded which). This TCR was recovered from a man aged 18 to 30 who had mild COVID-19 (a few samples of this study predate the infection). Cell type and time point are not known. This chain joins TRBV21-1 and TRBJ2-7; the table's D call, TRBD1, was not checked against the DNA. TRBV21-1 is described as a pseudogene. The CDR3 loop is CASSKFGDRQYEQYF. The CDR3, as DNA: TGTGCCAGCAGCAAATTTGGGGACAGACAATACGAGCAGTACTTC.